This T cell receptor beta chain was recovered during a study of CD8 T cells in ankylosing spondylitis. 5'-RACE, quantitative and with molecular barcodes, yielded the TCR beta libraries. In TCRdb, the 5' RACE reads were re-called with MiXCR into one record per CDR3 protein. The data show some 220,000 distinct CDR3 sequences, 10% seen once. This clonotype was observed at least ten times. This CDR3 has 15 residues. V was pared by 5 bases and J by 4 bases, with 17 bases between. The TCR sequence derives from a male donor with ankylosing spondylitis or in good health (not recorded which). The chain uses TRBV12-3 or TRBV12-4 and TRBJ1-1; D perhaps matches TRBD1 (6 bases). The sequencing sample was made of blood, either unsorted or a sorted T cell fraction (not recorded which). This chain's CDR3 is CASSPVLHRATEAFF. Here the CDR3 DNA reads TGTGCCAGCAGTCCTGTTTTACACAGGGCCACTGAAGCTTTCTTT.